This paragraph covers one T cell receptor (beta chain) sequence. Its antigen remains undetermined. No much larger clonotype is one base removed from it; base qualities were not supplied. According to the germline V gene (reference sequence), CDR1 reads WNHNN and CDR2 reads SYGVQD. V has 3 bases trimmed and J has 5 bases trimmed; junction bases matching no gene number 8. The CDR3 goes from the cysteine to the phenylalanine over 16 residues. CDR3 DNA is the only sequence kept; it has 48 bases, read in frame from the first base. The library came from the immunoSEQ multiplex PCR assay. For the multiplex PCR, a mixture combining 60 forward primers for TCR Vbeta segments and 13 reverse primers for TCR Jbeta segments was used. The CDR3 region of rearranged TCR beta genes was amplified from genomic DNA with a multiplex PCR assay. Amplified TCR beta libraries were sequenced as 87-base-pair reads on the Illumina HiSeq System. For the original study's pipeline: In a later analysis, tens of millions of unique TCR beta chains were counted across the roughly 610 repertoires, and about 10 million of these chains were shared by at least two donors. Raw reads were error-corrected and collapsed into unique sequences by a nearest-neighbor algorithm in which closely related sequences were merged to remove PCR and sequencing errors. Alignment of CDR3 sequences to IMGT reference sequences was used to assign V, D and J gene segments. For a sequence to be retained, a match of at least six nucleotides was required to both a V gene segment and a J gene segment. Rearrangements were called productive when the CDR3 lacked stop codons and stayed in frame with V and J; all others were non-productive. Following IMGT convention, CDR3 was defined as the stretch from the second conserved V-encoded cysteine to the conserved J-encoded phenylalanine. The earlier analysis of approximately 500 of the donors excluded sequences that lacked an unambiguous match to a single V gene segment. An earlier analysis of 587 of the donors classified V segments as functional when productive rearrangements were above 56.7% and as segregating when the standard deviation between donors was above 5%. A statistical classification framework was developed to diagnose cytomegalovirus status using the catalog of TCR beta chain sequences. In a later analysis, V and J genes were assigned by comparing TCR nucleotide sequences against IMGT/GENE-DB human TR gene sequences. The TCRdist pipeline was used in a later analysis to assign CDR3 sequences and most-parsimonious VDJ recombination scenarios. In a later analysis, every TCR beta chain was defined by the combination of its CDR3 amino acid sequence and its V-gene family, and reads without a unique V-gene family were dropped. To address suspected cross-contamination and a sequencing artifact, a later analysis removed some 620 highly shared, low-generation-probability nucleotide sequences. A later analysis calculated a clonal expansion index for each public chain from normalized within-repertoire ranks of inferred template counts. In a later analysis, generation probabilities were computed with a VDJ recombination model fitted to out-of-frame rearrangements, and the resulting probabilities were checked against IGoR. In a later analysis, hypergeometric tests were used to score TCR-TCR, TCR-HLA and TCR-CMV co-occurrence, with a repertoire-size bias correction applied to TCR pairs. A later analysis estimated false discovery rates by permuting HLA or CMV assignments 20 times. In a later analysis, co-occurring TCRs were grouped using DBSCAN, with TCRdist sequence similarity added in when clustering inside HLA-allele-positive subsets. For co-occurrence clustering, repertoires with fewer than 30,000 or more than 120,000 public chains were excluded, along with about five repertoires with anomalous nucleotide sharing. The table comes from immuneACCESS by way of TCRdb, which keeps in-frame sequences with V and J called. Part of the clones is missing from these tables; in studies checked, under half for an unresolved V gene and the rest for unknown reasons. V, J and clone size were drawn from that table, and D and trimming were deduced from the DNA. In all, the sample holds approximately 160,000 clones, and roughly four fifths of those were seen once. Of the sample, around 4.9% falls within the top ten clones.

The cohort was made up of 500 to 800 healthy bone marrow donors. All cohort members were sampled while nominally healthy, although unrecorded immune exposures were likely present. The donor was CMV seropositive and was included in the group of 250 to 350 seropositive cohort members. Every donor gave a peripheral blood sample, and the peripheral blood mononuclear cells from that sample were used for TCR beta sequencing. Genomic DNA extraction from the blood cell samples was performed with the Qiagen DNeasy Blood Extraction Kit. The sample belongs to a study of cytomegalovirus exposure and HLA in healthy donors (dated by TCRdb to about 2017). About the study as a whole: An earlier analysis of approximately 640 of the donors reported more than 250 Gb of sequence data and 100 million to 130 million unique TCR beta sequences from around 200 million T cells. To predict cytomegalovirus infection status, the study combined high-throughput TCR immunosequencing, statistical association of individual TCRs with disease status, and machine learning. Among roughly 400 genotyped donors of the cohort, an average of around 220,000 unique TCR beta nucleotide sequences was sequenced per donor, of which 15% to 20% were non-productive. The number of typed donors differed by locus: roughly 629-640 for A, B, C, DRB1 and DQB1; some 500 for DQA1; over 600 for DPA1; and roughly 470 for DPB1. About 300 gigabases of sequencing data and around 90 million unique TCR sequences made up an early release that covered roughly 670 HLA-typed donors. A later analysis re-analyzed previously published TCR beta repertoires from 550 to 700 donors and added high-resolution HLA genotyping to study TCR occurrence patterns. A separate validation cohort of roughly 130 different subjects was used in addition to the approximately 700-subject first cohort. Donor age, sex, ethnicity and CMV serostatus were compiled together with the repertoire data. The later analysis used no new phenotypic data to find candidate immune exposures, relying instead on TCR beta sequences and their occurrence across donors. Using immunosequencing, the study profiled T cell repertoires from fewer than 850 subjects and related those repertoires to cytomegalovirus serostatus. Class I and class II HLA loci were covered by the typing at four-digit resolution. Every repertoire in the discovery cohort had been generated on one and the same sequencing platform. The study aimed to test whether cataloging public T cell receptors could reveal signatures of past pathogen exposure. A later genetic analysis used genome-wide SNP genotypes for about 60% of the roughly 700 donors, treating that subset as a discovery cohort. Of the 300 to 500 genotyped donors, over 80% were placed in the genetic ancestry cluster associated with self-reported Caucasian donors. Four or five DR-DQ haplotypes were handled as single units for association and clustering because linkage in the cohort was strong. In an earlier analysis of 500 to 650 of the donors, high-throughput TCR beta sequencing was used to judge whether each TCR beta V gene segment behaved as functional or pseudogenic. What the research found in general, with its limitations: This cohort had only TCR beta chains sequenced, and the lack of alpha or paired-chain data limited which features could be detected. The presence/absence analyses assumed that sequencing depth was roughly uniform across donors, and that assumption may not be true. In an earlier analysis of fewer than 750 of the donors, most TCR beta V segments were observed in productive rearrangements about 90% or about 30% of the time, broadly matching IMGT annotations. Immune exposure information for the cohort was limited to CMV serostatus. Seventeen rarely observed V segments, including chromosome 9 orphons, were excluded from the earlier analysis of about 610 of the donors because counts were too low. In a later genetic analysis, a missense DCLRE1C variant was associated with V-gene and J-gene trimming of TCR beta chains, and the association was replicated in an independent cohort. When HLA alleles, especially DR and DQ, strongly co-occurred, TCR associations were difficult to assign to individual alleles. It was suggested by the authors that the approach could potentially be generalized to other disease states and immunological phenotypes. A further reported finding was that TCR beta sequences accurately predicted the HLA-A and HLA-B alleles for most subjects in the first cohort. A cluster of highly shared sequence variants was judged likely to represent a technical artifact of the sequencing pipeline. Because the 87-base-pair reads could not distinguish some IMGT-functional V segments, including TRBV6-2 and TRBV6-3, those segments were excluded. In a later analysis, most CMV-associated TCR beta chains were found to appear HLA-restricted, with HLA associations seemingly driven largely by CMV exposure. Linkage disequilibrium might explain the correlated functional status among segregating V segments, but an unknown experimental factor could not be excluded. A few of the identified cytomegalovirus-associated TCR beta chains were confirmed in vitro to be specific for cytomegalovirus antigens. A later analysis associated about 16,000 TCR beta sequences with specific HLA alleles at a false discovery rate of 0.05. Compared with equally common non-associated chains, HLA-associated TCR beta chains in a later analysis were more clonally expanded and had lower generation probabilities. According to a later analysis, parvovirus B19, influenza, CMV and Epstein-Barr virus appeared linked to several top co-occurrence clusters. In both the original and validation cohorts, the classifier was reported to diagnose cytomegalovirus status with high specificity and sensitivity. Across donors, most TCR sequences were observed very rarely, whereas some public TCRs were present in many individuals. A total of some 180 TCR beta chains were listed by the study as associated with cytomegalovirus. A later analysis found that TCR association rates varied across HLA loci, with DRB1 alleles showing the most associated TCRs and HLA-C alleles the fewest. According to a later genetic analysis, donors in an Asian-associated ancestry cluster had fewer N-insertions in productive TCRs than the approximately 670-donor mean. Because some donors lacked HLA typing at each locus, the association tests relied only on the typed subset.

The chain is encoded by TRBV10-1 joined to TRBJ2-5; 11 bases in between match TRBD1. What was sequenced was PBMCs. The TCR sequence derives from a girl between 10 and 17 years old in good health and CMV-seropositive. CDR3 region: CASSDSGQGAFETQYF. Here is the DNA: TGCGCCAGCAGTGACTCTGGACAGGGGGCTTTTGAGACCCAGTACTTC.